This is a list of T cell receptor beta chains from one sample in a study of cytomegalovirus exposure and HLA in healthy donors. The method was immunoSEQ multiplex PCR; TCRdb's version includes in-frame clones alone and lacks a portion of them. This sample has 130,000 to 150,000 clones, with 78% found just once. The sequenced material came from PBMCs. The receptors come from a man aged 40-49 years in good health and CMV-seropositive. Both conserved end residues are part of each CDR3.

CASSPLAGAGGELFF	TRBV6-4	TRBJ2-2
CASSFRQGIDTQYF	TRBV19	TRBJ2-3
CASSVALAGANTGELFF	TRBV9	TRBJ2-2
CASSGRTSGTTDTQYF	TRBV9	TRBJ2-3
CASSGGLPDTDTQYF	TRBV7-2	TRBJ2-3
CAWSTASGNTIYF	TRBV30	TRBJ1-3
CASSPELVQAGGAFF	TRBV18	TRBJ1-1
CASIDWSVTDTQYF	TRBV10-2	TRBJ2-3
CASSLGAYPSQETQYF	TRBV11-2	TRBJ2-5
CASTTSGYNEQFF	TRBV6-1	TRBJ2-1
CASSGTGDEKLFF	TRBV9	TRBJ1-4
CASSSPSAITDTQYF	TRBV28	TRBJ2-3
CASSQGQGGFLGEQFF	TRBV4-3	TRBJ2-1
CASSVGGTSGYNEQFF	TRBV9	TRBJ2-1
CASSPQGTEAFF	TRBV6-1	TRBJ1-1
CASSDRSGVSPLHF	TRBV19	TRBJ1-6
CASSLGVSGKEEQYF	TRBV5-8	TRBJ2-7
CASRESGAANYGYTF	TRBV6-1	TRBJ1-2
CASSRRDRGNSNQPQHF	TRBV16	TRBJ1-5
CASSDRTGAVLGNYEQYF	TRBV2	TRBJ2-7
CASSRTGQGYTF	TRBV6-4	TRBJ1-2
CASRRGGGISGANVLTF	TRBV19	TRBJ2-6
CSVATGSYEQYF	TRBV29-1	TRBJ2-7
CASSLLAGGGDTQYF	TRBV28	TRBJ2-3
CASSAGTGPGELFF	TRBV6-5	TRBJ2-2
CASSLEGLAFGEQYF	TRBV7-2	TRBJ2-7
CAARGGVGNTEAFF	TRBV7-2	TRBJ1-1
CALHTGPGGETQYF	TRBV30	TRBJ2-5
CASSGGSTRETQYF	TRBV5-1	TRBJ2-5
CASKVSGSAETQYF	TRBV6-1	TRBJ2-5
CASSLARYQPQHF	TRBV11-2	TRBJ1-5
CASTGLATSGANVLTF	TRBV5-6	TRBJ2-6
CASSSKYEQYF	TRBV6-5	TRBJ2-7
CASSYRLAGENEQFF	TRBV6-6	TRBJ2-1
CASRLNQGTGYTF	TRBV6-5	TRBJ1-2
CASSSYGTGNTGELFF	TRBV5-5	TRBJ2-2
CASSVRDRGVTGELFF	TRBV5-4	TRBJ2-2
CASSFARGISYEQYF	TRBV5-8	TRBJ2-7
CASSAQRQGPETQYF	TRBV19	TRBJ2-5
CASSSTGLTTFSAFF	TRBV5-6	TRBJ1-1
CASSLSEGRWGYTF	TRBV27	TRBJ1-2
CASSLAGVTNEKLFF	TRBV5-1	TRBJ1-4
CASTPTANTEAFF	TRBV6-6	TRBJ1-1
CAWSQGGEADTQYF	TRBV30	TRBJ2-3
CATGTSGSETQYF	TRBV10-3	TRBJ2-5
CAITSGTANTEAFF	TRBV10-3	TRBJ1-1
CASSLGDRGAGNTIYF	TRBV7-9	TRBJ1-3
CASSLGTGNQPQHF	TRBV5-1	TRBJ1-5
CASSITTNEKLFF	TRBV11-1	TRBJ1-4
CASYFVGGANYGYTF	TRBV5-4	TRBJ1-2
CASSLAGDRADTQYF	TRBV7-6	TRBJ2-3